The clone carrying this T cell receptor beta chain was seen more than once but under ten times. No antigen is known for it. The data were taken from a study of cytomegalovirus exposure and HLA in healthy donors. Study results and limitations: Some 150 TCR beta chains were listed as cytomegalovirus-associated.

The CDR3 is made up of 13 amino acids. V lost 11 bases to trimming and J lost 6 bases, with 17 bases between them. Germline V gene sequence: CDR1 MDHEN, CDR2 SYDVKM. Data came from immunoSEQ multiplex PCR; TCRdb stores just in-frame clones and leaves some out. Found here are approximately 170,000 clones, about 82% of them singletons; the top ten hold under 2.5%. Sequencing was performed on PBMCs. This sequence joins TRBV28 and TRBJ1-5; D may be TRBD1 (6 bases). The sequence was obtained from a man aged 30 to 45 in good health and CMV-seropositive. The CDR3 DNA sequence: TGTGCCTCCTTGACCGGGGGGCTTCAGCCCCAGCATTTT. It encodes CASLTGGLQPQHF.